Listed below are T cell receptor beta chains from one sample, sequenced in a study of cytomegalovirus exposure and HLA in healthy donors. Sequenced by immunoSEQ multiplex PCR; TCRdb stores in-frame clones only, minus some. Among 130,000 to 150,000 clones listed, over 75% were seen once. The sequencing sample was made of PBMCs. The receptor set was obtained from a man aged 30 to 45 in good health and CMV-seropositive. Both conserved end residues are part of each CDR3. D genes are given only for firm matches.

cdr3_aa: CASSLGTSGIYEQYF
d_call: TRBD2
j_call: TRBJ2-7
v_call: TRBV5-1
cdr3_length: 15

cdr3_aa: CASSPRGTGGGYTF
d_call: TRBD1
j_call: TRBJ1-2
v_call: TRBV6-1
cdr3_length: 14

cdr3_aa: CASNPSGALDTQYF
d_call: TRBD2
j_call: TRBJ2-3
v_call: TRBV2
cdr3_length: 14

cdr3_aa: CASSLLAGDNYGYTF
d_call: NA
j_call: TRBJ1-2
v_call: TRBV5-6
cdr3_length: 15

cdr3_aa: CASSLDAGSTDTQYF
d_call: NA
j_call: TRBJ2-3
v_call: TRBV5-1
cdr3_length: 15

cdr3_aa: CASSYRTGSPTTEQYF
d_call: NA
j_call: TRBJ2-7
v_call: TRBV7-2
cdr3_length: 16

cdr3_aa: CASSQDRSSGNTIYF
d_call: NA
j_call: TRBJ1-3
v_call: TRBV4-1
cdr3_length: 15

cdr3_aa: CASRAGTSGYNEQFF
d_call: TRBD2
j_call: TRBJ2-1
v_call: TRBV7-8
cdr3_length: 15

cdr3_aa: CASSLGTSGKTQYF
d_call: TRBD2
j_call: TRBJ2-5
v_call: TRBV7-2
cdr3_length: 14

cdr3_aa: CASSLGTVPNEKLFF
d_call: NA
j_call: TRBJ1-4
v_call: TRBV5-5
cdr3_length: 15

cdr3_aa: CASSSTLAGARNEQFF
d_call: TRBD2
j_call: TRBJ2-1
v_call: TRBV11-2
cdr3_length: 16

cdr3_aa: CASCKDRVREQYF
d_call: TRBD1
j_call: TRBJ2-7
v_call: TRBV28
cdr3_length: 13

cdr3_aa: CASSLGQGRLNEKLFF
d_call: TRBD1
j_call: TRBJ1-4
v_call: TRBV5-8
cdr3_length: 16

cdr3_aa: CASGRGNTGELFF
d_call: NA
j_call: TRBJ2-2
v_call: TRBV6-5
cdr3_length: 13

cdr3_aa: CASSLSIWESNQPQHF
d_call: NA
j_call: TRBJ1-5
v_call: TRBV27
cdr3_length: 16

cdr3_aa: CASRQRETQYF
d_call: NA
j_call: TRBJ2-5
v_call: TRBV5-1
cdr3_length: 11

cdr3_aa: CASSLSLGQGRYNEQFF
d_call: NA
j_call: TRBJ2-1
v_call: TRBV27
cdr3_length: 17

cdr3_aa: CASSFEGLENTEAFF
d_call: NA
j_call: TRBJ1-1
v_call: TRBV27
cdr3_length: 15

cdr3_aa: CASSLKSPGAGGTYEQYF
d_call: TRBD2
j_call: TRBJ2-7
v_call: TRBV4-1
cdr3_length: 18

cdr3_aa: CASSSPESSYEQYF
d_call: NA
j_call: TRBJ2-7
v_call: TRBV18
cdr3_length: 14

cdr3_aa: CATDPPNRGSYGYTF
d_call: NA
j_call: TRBJ1-2
v_call: TRBV12-2
cdr3_length: 15

cdr3_aa: CASRPGGAPGANVLTF
d_call: TRBD1
j_call: TRBJ2-6
v_call: TRBV5-1
cdr3_length: 16

cdr3_aa: CAGGRNTEAFF
d_call: NA
j_call: TRBJ1-1
v_call: TRBV20-1
cdr3_length: 11

cdr3_aa: CAWSPGTLYNEQFF
d_call: NA
j_call: TRBJ2-1
v_call: TRBV30
cdr3_length: 14

cdr3_aa: CASSFRLAGNEQFF
d_call: TRBD2
j_call: TRBJ2-1
v_call: TRBV5-1
cdr3_length: 14

cdr3_aa: CASSPLAAPFYEQYF
d_call: NA
j_call: TRBJ2-7
v_call: TRBV18
cdr3_length: 15

cdr3_aa: CASSAERASYEQYF
d_call: NA
j_call: TRBJ2-7
v_call: TRBV6-1
cdr3_length: 14

cdr3_aa: CARSLGDSFNISGNTIYF
d_call: TRBD1
j_call: TRBJ1-3
v_call: TRBV5-3
cdr3_length: 18

cdr3_aa: CASSQEGLQPQHF
d_call: NA
j_call: TRBJ1-5
v_call: TRBV4-1
cdr3_length: 13

cdr3_aa: CASSFAAGSNNEQFF
d_call: TRBD2
j_call: TRBJ2-1
v_call: TRBV5-1
cdr3_length: 15

cdr3_aa: CASSPASGMGDTQYF
d_call: TRBD2
j_call: TRBJ2-3
v_call: TRBV11-2
cdr3_length: 15

cdr3_aa: CASGQTGQETQYF
d_call: NA
j_call: TRBJ2-5
v_call: TRBV5-1
cdr3_length: 13

cdr3_aa: CASSLYIRLVADTQYF
d_call: NA
j_call: TRBJ2-3
v_call: TRBV7-2
cdr3_length: 16

cdr3_aa: CASSGGATGSYNEQFF
d_call: NA
j_call: TRBJ2-1
v_call: TRBV7-9
cdr3_length: 16

cdr3_aa: CASSSQRVSGYTF
d_call: NA
j_call: TRBJ1-2
v_call: TRBV7-2
cdr3_length: 13

cdr3_aa: CASSGEGVGNSPLHF
d_call: NA
j_call: TRBJ1-6
v_call: TRBV2
cdr3_length: 15

cdr3_aa: CASSKGGGPEAGNTIYF
d_call: NA
j_call: TRBJ1-3
v_call: TRBV5-4
cdr3_length: 17

cdr3_aa: CASSLGVNTGELFF
d_call: NA
j_call: TRBJ2-2
v_call: TRBV5-5
cdr3_length: 14

cdr3_aa: CASSPLPQGAYQPQHF
d_call: TRBD1
j_call: TRBJ1-5
v_call: TRBV18
cdr3_length: 16

cdr3_aa: CASSPQGGVSYNEQFF
d_call: NA
j_call: TRBJ2-1
v_call: TRBV7-2
cdr3_length: 16

cdr3_aa: CASSRSRNERNQPQHF
d_call: NA
j_call: TRBJ1-5
v_call: TRBV10-2
cdr3_length: 16

cdr3_aa: CASSFVAGTEQFF
d_call: TRBD2
j_call: TRBJ2-1
v_call: TRBV5-8
cdr3_length: 13

cdr3_aa: CASSLQGGNSPLHF
d_call: TRBD1
j_call: TRBJ1-6
v_call: TRBV7-8
cdr3_length: 14

cdr3_aa: CAWSVGETQYF
d_call: NA
j_call: TRBJ2-5
v_call: TRBV30
cdr3_length: 11

cdr3_aa: CATAQRGTDTQYF
d_call: NA
j_call: TRBJ2-3
v_call: TRBV27
cdr3_length: 13

cdr3_aa: CASSLFRGDEQFF
d_call: NA
j_call: TRBJ2-1
v_call: TRBV5-6
cdr3_length: 13

cdr3_aa: CAWSVPGNPWREQYF
d_call: NA
j_call: TRBJ2-7
v_call: TRBV30
cdr3_length: 15

cdr3_aa: CASSDRDRGANYGYTF
d_call: TRBD1
j_call: TRBJ1-2
v_call: TRBV25-1
cdr3_length: 16

cdr3_aa: CASSLDPSTQYF
d_call: NA
j_call: TRBJ2-5
v_call: TRBV7-6
cdr3_length: 12